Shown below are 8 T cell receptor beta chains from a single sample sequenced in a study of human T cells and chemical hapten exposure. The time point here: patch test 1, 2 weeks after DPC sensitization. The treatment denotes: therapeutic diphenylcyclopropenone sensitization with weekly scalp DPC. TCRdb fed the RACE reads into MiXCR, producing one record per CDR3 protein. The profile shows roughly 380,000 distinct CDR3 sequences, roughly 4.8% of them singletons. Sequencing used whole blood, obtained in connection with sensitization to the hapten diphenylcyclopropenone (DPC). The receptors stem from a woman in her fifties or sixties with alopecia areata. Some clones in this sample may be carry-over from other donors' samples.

CDR3 DNA: TGTGCCAGCAGACCCACAGGGGTGAACACCGGGGAGCTGTTTTTT. It encodes CASRPTGVNTGELFF. V is TRBV5-8 and J is TRBJ2-2; 7 nucleotides align to TRBD1. The CDR3 is 15 amino acids. The germline V gene encodes CDR1 SGHTS and CDR2 YDEGEE. V dropped 5 bases and J dropped 1; count of bases not matched to a gene: 5.

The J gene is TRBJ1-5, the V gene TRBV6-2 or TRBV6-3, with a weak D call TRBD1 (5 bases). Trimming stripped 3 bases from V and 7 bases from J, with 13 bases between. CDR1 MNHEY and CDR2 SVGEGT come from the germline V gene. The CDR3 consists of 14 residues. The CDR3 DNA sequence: TGTGCCAGCAGTTATGCAGGGTTCGGCCAGCCCCAGCATTTT. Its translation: CASSYAGFGQPQHF.

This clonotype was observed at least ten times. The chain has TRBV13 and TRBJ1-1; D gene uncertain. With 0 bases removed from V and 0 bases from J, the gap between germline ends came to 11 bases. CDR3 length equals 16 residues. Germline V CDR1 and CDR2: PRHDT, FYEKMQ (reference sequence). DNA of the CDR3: TGTGCCAGCAGCTTAGGCCGGTGGTTTATGAACACTGAAGCTTTCTTT. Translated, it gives CASSLGRWFMNTEAFF.

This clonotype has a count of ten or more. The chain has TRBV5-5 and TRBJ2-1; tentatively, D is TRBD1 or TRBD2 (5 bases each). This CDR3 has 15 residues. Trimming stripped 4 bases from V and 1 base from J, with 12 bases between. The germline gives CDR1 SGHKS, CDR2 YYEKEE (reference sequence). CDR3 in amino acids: CASSPGGGSYNEQFF. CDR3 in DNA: TGTGCCAGCAGCCCCGGTGGGGGATCCTACAATGAGCAGTTCTTC.

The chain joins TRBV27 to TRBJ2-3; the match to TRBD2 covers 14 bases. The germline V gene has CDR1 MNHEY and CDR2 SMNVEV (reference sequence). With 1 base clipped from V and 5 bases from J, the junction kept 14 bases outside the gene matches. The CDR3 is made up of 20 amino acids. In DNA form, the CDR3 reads TGTGCCAGCAGTTTATTCGGACTAGCGGGAGGCGTAGATGGAGGAGATACGCAGTATTTT. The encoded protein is CASSLFGLAGGVDGGDTQYF.

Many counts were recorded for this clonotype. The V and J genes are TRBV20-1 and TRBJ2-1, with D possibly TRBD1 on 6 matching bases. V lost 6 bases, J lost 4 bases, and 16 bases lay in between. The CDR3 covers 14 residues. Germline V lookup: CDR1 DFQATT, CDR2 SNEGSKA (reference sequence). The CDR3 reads CSALDRFKYNEQFF. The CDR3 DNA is TGCAGTGCCCTAGACAGGTTTAAATACAATGAGCAGTTCTTC.

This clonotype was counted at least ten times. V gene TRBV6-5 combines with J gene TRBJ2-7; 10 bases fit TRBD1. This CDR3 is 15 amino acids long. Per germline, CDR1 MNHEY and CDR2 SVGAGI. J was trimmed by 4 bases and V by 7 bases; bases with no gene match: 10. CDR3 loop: CASTPLTGGRYEQYF. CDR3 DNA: TGTGCCAGCACCCCACTGACAGGGGGCAGGTACGAGCAGTACTTC.

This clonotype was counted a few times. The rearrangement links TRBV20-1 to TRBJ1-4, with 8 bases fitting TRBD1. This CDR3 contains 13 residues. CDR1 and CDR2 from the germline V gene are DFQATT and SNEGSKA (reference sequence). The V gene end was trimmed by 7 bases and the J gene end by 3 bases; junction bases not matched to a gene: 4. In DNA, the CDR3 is TGCAGTGGGATGACAGGGGCTAATGAAAAACTGTTTTTT. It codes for CSGMTGANEKLFF.